This T cell receptor beta chain was identified during a study of memory CD4+ T cells and cytomegalovirus serostatus. Study at large: Of the healthy Belgian adults, roughly ten were CMV seropositive and approximately 24 seronegative.

A note on this clone: Its antigen is undetermined.

Single viable CD3+CD4+CD8-CD45RO+ cells were sorted as the memory CD4+ T cells. Per the original data handling: Out-of-frame sequences were removed, leaving 2,204,828 distinct TCRbeta sequences. Generated by immunoSEQ multiplex PCR, the TCRdb table keeps only in-frame clones and is missing some. From that table come the V and J calls and clone size; the DNA was used to work out D and trimming. The sample carries 61,000 or so clones, 80% recorded once. Study results and caveats: Suggested: most of the CMV-linked TCR signature lies in CD4+ memory cells.

V was pared by 8 bases and J by 2 bases, with 13 bases between. The CDR3 totals 14 residues. Looked up from germline, CDR1 is MNHNY and CDR2 is SVGAGI (reference sequence). The source material was memory CD4+ T cells from blood. The gene calls are TRBV6-6 and TRBJ1-5, with TRBD1 as a possible D gene (5 bases). This receptor was taken from an adult in good health and CMV-seronegative. Some clones in this sample may be carry-over from other donors' samples. CDR3 sequence (DNA): TGTGCCAGCGGCCCCAGGGTTGGCAATCAGCCCCAGCATTTT. Translation: CASGPRVGNQPQHF.